This TCR beta chain was recovered during a study of cytomegalovirus exposure and HLA in healthy donors (dated by TCRdb to the late 2010s). In terms of the full investigation: According to an earlier analysis of 587 of the donors, some 180 million T cells yielded over 100 million unique TCR beta sequences and around 280 Gb of sequence data. HLA typing included class I and class II loci at four-digit resolution. To decide whether each TCR beta V gene segment behaved as functional or pseudogenic, an earlier analysis of over 500 of the donors relied on high-throughput TCR beta sequencing. In the later analysis, no new phenotypic data were used to find candidate immune exposures; instead, reliance was placed on TCR beta sequences and their occurrence across donors. The genetic ancestry cluster associated with self-reported Caucasian donors included 70% to 85% of the 398 genotyped donors. A separate validation cohort of roughly 120 different subjects was used in addition to the approximately 640-subject first cohort. Using immunosequencing, the study profiled T cell repertoires from some 670 subjects and related those repertoires to cytomegalovirus serostatus. Among over 350 genotyped donors of the cohort, an average of approximately 240,000 unique TCR beta nucleotide sequences were sequenced per donor, roughly a sixth of them non-productive. The aim of the study was to test whether cataloging public T cell receptors could identify signatures of past pathogen exposure. Typing coverage varied by locus: roughly 629-640 donors for A, B, C, DRB1 and DQB1; roughly 500 for DQA1; about 600 for DPA1; approximately 450 for DPB1. Every discovery cohort repertoire had been produced on one sequencing platform. Donor age, sex, ethnicity and CMV serostatus were compiled alongside the repertoire data. An early release covering over 500 HLA-typed donors comprised roughly 300 gigabases of sequencing data and around 80 million unique TCR sequences. Because of strong linkage in the cohort, a few DR-DQ haplotypes were treated as single units for association and clustering. To study patterns of TCR occurrence, a later analysis re-analyzed previously published TCR beta repertoires from several hundred donors and added high-resolution HLA genotyping. To predict cytomegalovirus infection status, the study brought together high-throughput TCR immunosequencing, statistical association of individual TCRs with disease status, and machine learning. A later genetic analysis took genome-wide SNP genotypes for about three fifths of the 666 donors and used that subset as a discovery cohort. General findings and caveats noted by the study authors: When HLA alleles, especially DR and DQ, strongly co-occurred, attributing TCR associations to individual alleles was difficult. In the study, around 150 TCR beta chains were listed as associated with cytomegalovirus. In a later analysis, HLA-associated TCR beta chains were found to be more clonally expanded and to have lower generation probabilities than equally common non-associated chains. In a later analysis, the rate of TCR association differed among HLA loci, with DRB1 alleles having the most associated TCRs and HLA-C alleles having the fewest. At a false discovery rate of 0.05, a later analysis linked under 20,000 TCR beta sequences to specific HLA alleles. According to a later analysis, parvovirus B19, influenza, CMV and Epstein-Barr virus appeared linked to several top co-occurrence clusters. For the cohort, immune exposure information was limited to CMV serostatus. While some public TCRs were present in many individuals, most TCR sequences turned up only very rarely across donors. This cohort had only TCR beta chains sequenced, and the lack of alpha or paired-chain data limited which features could be detected. A later analysis found that most CMV-associated TCR beta chains appeared HLA-restricted, with HLA associations seemingly driven largely by CMV exposure. In an earlier analysis of more than 450 of the donors, most TCR beta V segments were observed in productive rearrangements about 87% or about 30% of the time, broadly matching IMGT annotations. A cluster of highly shared sequence variants was judged likely to represent a technical artifact of the sequencing pipeline. Some IMGT-functional V segments, including TRBV6-2 and TRBV6-3, could not be distinguished by the 87-base-pair reads and were therefore excluded. A further reported finding was that TCR beta sequences accurately predicted the HLA-A and HLA-B alleles for most subjects in the first cohort. Because HLA typing was missing for some donors at each locus, association tests included only the typed subset. An association between a missense DCLRE1C variant and V-gene and J-gene trimming of TCR beta chains was found in a later genetic analysis and replicated in an independent cohort. A later genetic analysis reported fewer N-insertions in productive TCRs among donors in an Asian-associated ancestry cluster than the approximately 670-donor mean. Presence/absence analyses assumed roughly uniform sequencing depth across donors, an assumption that may not hold. Correlated functional status among segregating V segments might reflect linkage disequilibrium, but an unknown experimental factor could not be ruled out. The classifier was reported to diagnose cytomegalovirus status with high specificity and sensitivity in both the original and validation cohorts. Three of the identified cytomegalovirus-associated TCR beta chains were confirmed in vitro to be specific for cytomegalovirus antigens. Over 15 rarely observed V segments, including chromosome 9 orphons, were excluded from the earlier analysis of almost 600 of the donors because counts were too low. The authors suggested that the approach could potentially be extended to other disease states and immunological phenotypes.

The library was obtained by the immunoSEQ multiplex PCR assay. A mixture of 60 forward primers for TCR Vbeta segments and 13 reverse primers for TCR Jbeta segments was used in the multiplex PCR. The CDR3 region of rearranged TCR beta genes was amplified from genomic DNA with a multiplex PCR assay. The Illumina HiSeq System was used to sequence the amplified TCR beta libraries as 87-base-pair reads. Concerning the study's data processing: A later analysis counted tens of millions of unique TCR beta chains across the 666 repertoires, and roughly 11 million of these chains were shared by at least two donors. To remove PCR and sequencing errors, raw reads were error-corrected and collapsed into unique sequences using a nearest-neighbor algorithm that merged closely related sequences. Alignment of CDR3 sequences to IMGT reference sequences was used to assign V, D and J gene segments. For a sequence to be retained, a match of at least six nucleotides to both a V gene segment and a J gene segment was required. A rearrangement counted as productive if the CDR3 had no stop codons and remained in frame with V and J, and every other rearrangement counted as non-productive. CDR3 was defined according to IMGT convention as the region running from the second conserved V-encoded cysteine to the conserved J-encoded phenylalanine. In an earlier analysis of around 600 of the donors, sequences lacking an unambiguous match to a single V gene segment were excluded. An earlier analysis of about 600 of the donors called V segments functional above 56.7% productive rearrangements and segregating when the between-donor standard deviation exceeded 5%. To diagnose cytomegalovirus status from the catalog of TCR beta chain sequences, a statistical classification framework was built. In a later analysis, V and J genes were assigned by comparing TCR nucleotide sequences against IMGT/GENE-DB human TR gene sequences. In a later analysis, CDR3 sequences and most-parsimonious VDJ recombination scenarios were assigned using the TCRdist pipeline. In a later analysis, each TCR beta chain was defined by its CDR3 amino acid sequence together with its V-gene family, and reads lacking a unique V-gene family were excluded. In a later analysis, 450 to 600 highly shared, low-generation-probability nucleotide sequences were removed to address suspected cross-contamination and a sequencing artifact. A later analysis calculated a clonal expansion index for each public chain from normalized within-repertoire ranks of inferred template counts. In a later analysis, generation probabilities were computed with a VDJ recombination model fitted to out-of-frame rearrangements, and the resulting probabilities were checked against IGoR. A later analysis scored TCR-TCR, TCR-HLA and TCR-CMV co-occurrence with hypergeometric tests, applying a repertoire-size bias correction to TCR pairs. False discovery rates were estimated in a later analysis by permuting HLA or CMV assignments 20 times. In a later analysis, co-occurring TCRs were grouped using DBSCAN, with TCRdist sequence similarity added in when clustering inside HLA-allele-positive subsets. Repertoires with fewer than 30,000 or more than 120,000 public chains, plus five repertoires with anomalous nucleotide sharing, were excluded from co-occurrence clustering. The clones in this table, taken by TCRdb from immuneACCESS, are in-frame only. Not every clone is retained; where verified, under half of the shortfall comes from an unresolved V gene, and the cause of the rest is unknown. V and J calls and clone size are given by that table; D and trimming were obtained from the DNA. This sample comprises around 130,000 clones, around 8.5% of them detected only once. The leading ten clones occupy 5% to 7% of the sample.

The CDR3 starts with the cysteine, ends with the phenylalanine, and has 16 residues. The read is trimmed to its CDR3 DNA, 48 bases read in frame from base 1. As encoded in the germline V gene, CDR1 is MGHRA while CDR2 is YSYEKL. V sheds 0 bases and J sheds 4 bases, leaving 15 bases between their ends. A few counts support this clone. Its target antigen remains unknown. No base-level quality is on record; no much larger clone is a single base apart. The cohort consisted of 650 to 850 healthy bone marrow donors. At the time of sampling, all cohort members were nominally healthy, though unrecorded immune exposures were likely present. The donor was CMV seronegative and was included in the group of a few hundred seronegative cohort members. A peripheral blood sample was collected from each donor, and TCR beta sequencing was performed on peripheral blood mononuclear cells. Genomic DNA was extracted from the blood cell samples with the Qiagen DNeasy Blood Extraction Kit.

Sequences were obtained from PBMCs. In this chain, TRBV4-1 is recombined with TRBJ1-1; a confident D gene designation cannot be given. The sequence was obtained from a man aged 40-49 years in good health and CMV-seronegative. The nucleotide sequence is given as TGCGCCAGCAGCCAAGACGATGGGCAGTCAAGCACTGAAGCTTTCTTT. The encoded protein is CASSQDDGQSSTEAFF.